Following are 26 T cell receptor beta chains from one sample sequenced in a study of blood T cell repertoires in COVID-19. The method was immunoSEQ multiplex PCR; TCRdb's version includes in-frame clones alone and lacks a portion of them. The sample yields some 190,000 clones, approximately 80% seen once. Sequenced: peripheral blood. The receptors shown here come from a human donor in a cohort sampled during active COVID-19.

V gene TRBV19 combines with J gene TRBJ2-6; no clear D gene. CDR1 and CDR2 from the germline V gene are LNHDA and SQIVND (reference sequence). CDR3 size: 16 residues. Trimming left V 3 bases short and J 4 bases short, with 13 bases between. This CDR3 is CASSILFSSGANVLTF. CDR3 DNA sequence: TGTGCCAGTAGTATCCTATTTAGCTCGGGGGCCAACGTCCTGACTTTC.

The chain couples TRBV5-1 to TRBJ2-2; TRBD1 agrees at 7 bases. The V segment lost 1 base and the J segment 3 bases; nucleotides outside the gene matches: 3. This CDR3 is 15 amino acids long. Germline values: CDR1 SGHRS, CDR2 YFSETQ. The CDR3 DNA is TGCGCCAGCAGCTTGAGGACAGGCGACACCGGGGAGCTGTTTTTT. Amino acids: CASSLRTGDTGELFF.

This clone was seen only once. The chain recombines TRBV6-5 with TRBJ1-3; D gene uncertain. Trimming shortened V by 6 bases and J by 8 bases, and 14 bases separated the two germline ends. The CDR3 totals 13 residues. Germline loops: CDR1 MNHEY, CDR2 SVGAGI. The CDR3 region is CASRPGSGDTIYF. The CDR3 region has the DNA TGTGCCAGCAGGCCAGGATCGGGAGACACCATATATTTT.

Comments on this clone: The sample has other DNA sequences that encode this CDR3 too. The V gene is TRBV29-1, the J gene TRBJ2-5; tentatively, D is TRBD2 (5 bases). Germline-derived CDR1 and CDR2 are SQVTM and ANQGSEA. This CDR3 comprises 13 residues. V was shortened by 8 bases and J by 5 bases, with 18 bases between the two germline ends. The CDR3 sequence: CSITKPGSETQYF. The CDR3 coding sequence is TGCAGCATTACGAAGCCGGGGTCGGAGACCCAGTACTTC.

The V and J genes are TRBV5-1 and TRBJ1-3; D remains ambiguous. Deletions cut 1 base from V and 2 bases from J, with 13 bases between. This CDR3 region has 16 residues. CDR1 and CDR2 (germline): SGHRS, YFSETQ. The CDR3 sequence: CASSLTMALTGNTIYF. The CDR3 nucleotides are TGCGCCAGCAGCTTGACTATGGCATTAACTGGAAACACCATATATTTT.

This clone occurred once. The rearrangement joins TRBV5-1 to TRBJ2-7; 8 nucleotides match TRBD2. The CDR3 is 16 amino acids. Germline CDR1 SGHRS, CDR2 YFSETQ. The CDR3 sequence: CARSLGGGGHTYEQYV. In DNA form, the CDR3 reads TGCGCCCGCAGCTTGGGGGGCGGGGGGCACACCTACGAGCAGTACGTC.

The count of this clone is one. The CDR3 loop is CASSLPQGNYGYTF. For the CDR3, the DNA is TGTGCCAGCAGCTTGCCACAGGGGAACTATGGCTACACCTTC. The chain links TRBV11-3 to TRBJ1-2; 7 nucleotides align to TRBD1. Trimming took 3 bases from V and 2 from J; bases not matched to a gene: 3. This CDR3 has 14 amino acids. Germline CDR1 is SGHNT and CDR2 is YENEEA.

The V call is TRBV3-1 (or the pseudogene TRBV3-2), the J call TRBJ1-1; D possibly corresponds to TRBD1 (6 bases). The CDR3 is made up of 12 amino acids. Germline CDR1 is LGHDT and CDR2 is YNNKEL (reference sequence). V lost 2 bases and J lost 11, with 12 bases in between. CDR3 sequence: CASSQWGLGAFF. The CDR3 DNA is TGTGCCAGCAGCCAATGGGGGCTTGGGGCTTTCTTT.

This chain links TRBV11-2 with TRBJ2-1; 11 positions match TRBD2. Germline V gene data show CDR1 as SGHAT and CDR2 as FQNNGV. V lost 3 bases and J lost 9; bases outside the gene matches: 7. The CDR3 totals 15 residues. The CDR3 spells CASSFLAGGWGEQFF. CDR3 bases: TGTGCCAGCAGCTTCTTAGCGGGAGGGTGGGGTGAGCAGTTCTTC.

The chain links TRBV19 to TRBJ2-7, with 8 bases aligning to TRBD1. This CDR3 is 14 amino acids long. Unmatched junction bases numbered 4, after V lost 6 bases and J lost 0 bases. Germline V gives CDR1 LNHDA, CDR2 SQIVND (reference sequence). CDR3 bases: TGTGCCAGTAGAACAGGGGGACCCTCCTACGAGCAGTACTTC. This translates into CASRTGGPSYEQYF.

J is TRBJ2-5 and V is TRBV2; TRBD2 is a possible D gene (6 bases). V was pared by 1 base and J by 11 bases, with 8 bases between. Germline CDR1 is SNHLY and CDR2 is FYNNEI. There are 11 residues in the CDR3. CDR3 in amino acids: CASSEGGTQYF. The CDR3 bases are TGTGCCAGCAGTGAAGGGGGGACTCAGTACTTC.

The sample holds a few counts of this clone. V and J are TRBV6-4 and TRBJ1-3, with a weak D call TRBD1 (5 bases). Germline V CDR1 and CDR2: MRHNA, SNTAGT. The germline V and J ends were trimmed by 6 bases and 0 bases, with 12 bases remaining between them. The CDR3 is made up of 15 amino acids. CDR3 residues: CASRGDRDSGNTIYF. The CDR3, as DNA: TGTGCCAGCAGAGGCGACAGAGACTCTGGAAACACCATATATTTT.

This clone appeared once. The rearrangement links TRBV3-1 (or the pseudogene TRBV3-2) to TRBJ2-2; D unclear. The germline V and J ends were trimmed by 8 bases and 3 bases, with 10 bases remaining between them. Per the germline V gene, CDR1 is LGHDT and CDR2 is YNNKEL (reference sequence). The CDR3 consists of 13 residues. The CDR3 loop reads CASGIAHTGELFF. In DNA, the CDR3 is TGTGCCAGCGGAATAGCTCACACCGGGGAGCTGTTTTTT.

There are many counts of this clone. The chain is built from TRBV4-1 and TRBJ2-1; 8 bases match TRBD1. This CDR3 comprises 14 residues. J was trimmed by 10 bases and V by 0 bases; bases with no gene match: 5. Germline-derived CDR1 and CDR2 are MGHRA and YSYEKL. The CDR3 is CASSQEVGQGEQFF. CDR3 nucleotide sequence: TGCGCCAGCAGCCAAGAAGTTGGACAGGGAGAGCAGTTCTTC.

The CDR3: CASLKQRQAFF. The CDR3 DNA sequence: TGTGCCAGCCTAAAACAGAGACAAGCTTTCTTT. The chain links TRBV12-3 or TRBV12-4 to TRBJ1-1; no firm D call. V was pared by 8 bases and J by 9 bases, with 13 bases between. The length of the CDR3 is 11 residues.

This chain's CDR3 is CASSLARSTDTQYF. CDR3 nucleotide sequence: TGTGCCAGCAGCTTAGCCCGGAGTACAGATACGCAGTATTTT. The rearrangement links TRBV11-3 to TRBJ2-3; D ambiguous. Germline assignment: CDR1 SGHNT and CDR2 YENEEA. The CDR3 is 14 residues long. The ends were cut back, 1 base at V and 3 bases at J, with 8 bases in the middle.

The chain uses TRBV11-1 and TRBJ2-7, with TRBD2 matching 7 bases. In germline, CDR1 is SGHAT, CDR2 FQDESV (reference sequence). The CDR3 consists of 15 residues. Trimming at V came to 4 bases and at J to 0 bases, leaving 6 bases not matched to a gene. In nucleotides, the CDR3 is TGTGCCAGCAGCTCGGTGGAGCGGGGCTCCTACGAGCAGTACTTC. Residues: CASSSVERGSYEQYF.

The V call is TRBV27, the J call TRBJ2-7; perhaps TRBD2 as D (7 bases). The CDR3 is 14 amino acids. CDR1 MNHEY and CDR2 SMNVEV come from the germline V gene (reference sequence). Trimming stripped 2 bases from V and 3 bases from J, with 11 bases between. Here the CDR3 reads CASSLTGGSYEQYF. As DNA, the CDR3 is TGTGCCAGCAGTTTAACGGGGGGCAGCTACGAGCAGTACTTC.

This chain links TRBV6-2 or TRBV6-3 with TRBJ2-2; D is unresolved. The V gene lost 6 bases and the J gene lost 2 bases, with 7 bases spanning the gap. This CDR3 is built from 13 residues. From germline, CDR1 is MNHEY and CDR2 SVGEGT. DNA for the CDR3: TGTGCCAGCAGCATAACAAACACCGGGGAGCTGTTTTTT. It translates to CASSITNTGELFF.

In its sample, this clone was seen a few times. The DNA for the CDR3 is TGTGCCAGCAGTTTGTACGCCAGGGGTACGGGTGAAAAACTGTTTTTT. Amino acid sequence: CASSLYARGTGEKLFF. The chain couples TRBV27 to TRBJ1-4, with a weak D call TRBD1 (6 bases). Germline V gene lookup returns CDR1 MNHEY and CDR2 SMNVEV (reference sequence). This CDR3 has 16 residues. V lost 3 bases and J 7 bases, leaving 18 bases between the germline ends.

This clone showed up just once. The chain joins TRBV5-1 to TRBJ2-2, with TRBD2 matching over 10 bases. The CDR3 has 15 amino acids. J gave up 3 bases and V 6 bases, and 5 bases lay outside the gene matches. The V gene's germline CDR1 is SGHRS and CDR2 YFSETQ. The CDR3 DNA reads as TGCGCCAGCACTAGAGCGGGAGGGGACACCGGGGAGCTGTTTTTT. Amino acids: CASTRAGGDTGELFF.

The chain employs TRBV2 and TRBJ1-2, with 7 bases matching TRBD1. V lost 1 base, J lost 11 bases, and 4 bases stayed unmatched. Germline V gene lookup returns CDR1 SNHLY and CDR2 FYNNEI. The CDR3 is 12 residues long. The CDR3, as DNA: TGTGCCAGCAGTGAAGGGCTGACAGGGTACACCTTC. It is translated as CASSEGLTGYTF.

The genes are TRBV5-1 and TRBJ2-2; 9 bases align to TRBD2. With V trimmed by 4 bases and J by 5 bases, 12 bases remained unmatched. Germline V lookup: CDR1 SGHRS, CDR2 YFSETQ. This CDR3 has 17 residues. CDR3 sequence: CASSTGSGGGGTGELFF. In DNA form, the CDR3 reads TGCGCCAGCAGCACCGGCTCCGGCGGGGGGGGAACCGGGGAGCTGTTTTTT. Filled out from reference TRBV5-1 and TRBJ2-2, the complete variable domain reads KAGVTQTPRYLIKTRGQQVTLSCSPISGHRSVSWYQQTPGQGLQFLFEYFSETQRNKGNFPGRFSGRQFSNSRSEMNVSTLELGDSALYLCASSTGSGGGGTGELFFGEGSRLTVL.

Only a few counts were recorded for this clone. The CDR3: CASDLLGGNQPQHF. The CDR3, as DNA: TGTGCCAGCGACCTTCTGGGAGGCAATCAGCCCCAGCATTTT. The rearrangement joins TRBV6-5 to TRBJ1-5; D is unclear. V was pared by 8 bases and J by 2 bases, with 13 bases between. Germline values: CDR1 MNHEY, CDR2 SVGAGI. This CDR3 contains 14 residues.

The chain is built from TRBV27 and TRBJ2-5, with a possible D match to TRBD2 (6 bases). The length of the CDR3 is 16 residues. Looked up from germline, CDR1 is MNHEY and CDR2 is SMNVEV (reference sequence). V was trimmed by 6 bases and J by 4 bases, leaving 21 bases between them. This chain's CDR3 is CASRKRLEKSVETQYF. In nucleotides, the CDR3 is TGTGCCAGCAGGAAGAGACTAGAAAAATCTGTAGAGACCCAGTACTTC.

This rearrangement joins TRBV30 to TRBJ2-3, with a weak D call TRBD1 (6 bases). CDR1 is GTSNPN, CDR2 SVGIG, per germline (reference sequence). CDR3 length equals 13 residues. V lost 3 bases and J 3 bases, leaving 10 bases between the germline ends. The CDR3 reads CAWSQGRTDTQYF. The CDR3 region has the DNA TGTGCCTGGAGCCAGGGGCGTACAGATACGCAGTATTTT.